One and the same sample provided the 21 T cell receptor beta chains below, sequenced in a study of beta chain features in type 1 diabetes. Expressed TCRB transcripts were sequenced because the entire RNA isolate underwent reverse transcription. Some clones are missing from TCRdb's copy, which holds only in-frame ones; the method was immunoSEQ multiplex PCR. The table has 620,000 or so clones, about 14% seen once. The sequencing input was naive CD4+ T cells from blood. All receptors derive from a man aged 18-30 years in good health.

In this sample, this clone turned up a few times. The chain uses TRBV2 and TRBJ1-2, with unresolved D. This CDR3 region has 14 residues. Germline values: CDR1 SNHLY, CDR2 FYNNEI. V was clipped by 2 bases and J by 8 bases, with 15 bases between them. This CDR3 is CASSEQAQTSGYTF. CDR3 in DNA: TGTGCCAGCAGTGAACAGGCGCAGACGAGCGGCTACACCTTC.

This clone was observed a handful of times. This chain joins TRBV18 and TRBJ2-3; D ambiguous. V lost 1 base and J 0 bases, leaving 5 bases between the germline ends. The CDR3 loop spans 14 amino acids. Germline-derived CDR1 and CDR2 are KGHSH and LQKENI. The chain's CDR3 is CASSPQKSTDTQYF. The DNA for the CDR3 is TGTGCCAGCTCACCACAAAAGAGCACAGATACGCAGTATTTT.

The chain employs TRBV7-2 and TRBJ2-7; no definite D call. V was pared by 2 bases and J by 5 bases, with 16 bases between. Germline V CDR1 and CDR2: SGHTA, FQGNSA. CDR3 length: 15 residues. The CDR3 coding sequence is TGTGCCAGCAGCTTACCTTTACAAAAGAGGAACGAGCAGTACTTC. It is translated as CASSLPLQKRNEQYF.

The chain is built from TRBV13 and TRBJ2-7; TRBD2 matches at 12 bases. J lost 5 bases, V lost 2 bases, and 10 bases had no gene match. Germline loops: CDR1 PRHDT, CDR2 FYEKMQ (reference sequence). The CDR3 contains 17 residues. In DNA form, the CDR3 reads TGTGCCAGCAGCTTACTGAGACTAGCGGGAGACGGCGACGAGCAGTACTTC. It codes for CASSLLRLAGDGDEQYF.

The chain couples TRBV29-1 to TRBJ2-2; 7 bases line up with TRBD1. CDR1 and CDR2 from the germline V gene are SQVTM and ANQGSEA. The CDR3 runs 13 residues. V dropped 4 bases and J dropped 6; count of bases not matched to a gene: 5. The CDR3 DNA sequence: TGCAGCGTTGGGTGGCAGGGGGCCGGGGAGCTGTTTTTT. Its translation: CSVGWQGAGELFF.

The chain carries TRBV7-3 and TRBJ2-3, with 7 bases aligning to TRBD1. The V gene's germline CDR1 is SGHTA and CDR2 FQGTGA. This CDR3 spans 14 amino acids. After removal of 3 bases from V and 3 bases from J, the junction contained 3 bases not matched to a gene. CDR3 DNA: TGTGCCAGCAGCTTCCGACAGGGAACAGATACGCAGTATTTT. Translation gives CASSFRQGTDTQYF.

V is TRBV7-8 and J is TRBJ2-7; D gene ambiguous. Germline-derived CDR1 and CDR2 are SGHVS and FQNEAQ. The CDR3 loop spans 15 amino acids. Between the trimmed V and J ends, which lost 2 bases and 2 bases, there was a span of 13 bases. DNA for the CDR3: TGTGCCAGCAGCTTACGGGTCAGTGGGGCCTACGAGCAGTACTTC. This translates into CASSLRVSGAYEQYF. Filled out from reference TRBV7-8 and TRBJ2-7, the complete variable domain reads GAGVSQSPRYKVAKRGQDVALRCDPISGHVSLFWYQQALGQGPEFLTYFQNEAQLDKSGLPSDRFFAERPEGSVSTLKIQRTQQEDSAVYLCASSLRVSGAYEQYFGPGTRLTVT.

This clone occurred a few times. The chain is built from TRBV4-3 and TRBJ1-2, with 7 positions matching TRBD1. V lost 0 bases, J lost 4 bases, and 5 bases stayed unmatched. The CDR3 covers 15 residues. Germline lookup yields CDR1 LGHNA and CDR2 YSLEER. The CDR3: CASSQDPQGSYGYTF. In nucleotides, the CDR3 is TGCGCCAGCAGCCAAGATCCACAGGGGTCCTATGGCTACACCTTC.

This clone came up a few times. The V gene is TRBV28, the J gene TRBJ2-1, with D possibly being TRBD2 (5 bases). Germline CDR1 reads MDHEN; CDR2 reads SYDVKM. CDR3 length equals 16 residues. Trimming took off 5 bases at V and 5 bases at J, with 19 bases between the two ends. CDR3 coding DNA: TGTGCCAGCAGTCCCCTAAAGCGGCAGCCGAACAATGAGCAGTTCTTC. Translation gives CASSPLKRQPNNEQFF.

The J gene is TRBJ2-3, the V gene TRBV9; either TRBD1 or TRBD2 may supply D (5 bases each). CDR3 length equals 16 residues. In germline, CDR1 is SGDLS, CDR2 YYNGEE. Trimming removed 4 bases at V and 4 bases at J, with 19 bases between. CDR3 region: CASSPRGDPSADTQYF. The CDR3 bases are TGTGCCAGCAGCCCCAGAGGGGACCCCAGCGCAGATACGCAGTATTTT.

This clone was detected only a few times. The sample contains more than one DNA sequence encoding this CDR3. This rearrangement joins TRBV7-9 to TRBJ1-2; D is unclear. The CDR3 consists of 12 residues. Germline V gives CDR1 SEHNR, CDR2 FQNEAQ (reference sequence). Deletions cut 5 bases from V and 2 bases from J, with 6 bases between. The CDR3 DNA is TGTGCCAGCAGCCCCTCGAACTATGGCTACACCTTC. Its protein is CASSPSNYGYTF.

The chain combines TRBV4-3 with TRBJ1-2; no clear D. V was shortened by 0 bases and J by 4 bases, with 6 bases between the two germline ends. Germline V gene data show CDR1 as LGHNA and CDR2 as YSLEER. CDR3 length equals 13 residues. This CDR3 reads CASSQDPSYGYTF. The CDR3 DNA sequence: TGCGCCAGCAGCCAAGATCCCAGCTATGGCTACACCTTC.

The chain uses TRBV28 and TRBJ2-4; 7 bases line up with TRBD2. Trimming at V came to 3 bases and at J to 8 bases, leaving 7 bases not matched to a gene. Germline V gene lookup returns CDR1 MDHEN and CDR2 SYDVKM. This CDR3 has 14 residues. CDR3 amino acids: CASSLQGGMDIQYF. CDR3 sequence (DNA): TGTGCCAGCAGTTTGCAGGGAGGGATGGACATTCAGTACTTC.

The chain carries TRBV5-1 and TRBJ1-1; maybe TRBD1 (6 bases). This CDR3 has 12 amino acids. Germline assignment: CDR1 SGHRS and CDR2 YFSETQ. V was shortened by 4 bases and J by 6 bases, with 10 bases between the two germline ends. CDR3 sequence: CASSRGGSEAFF. The CDR3 nucleotides are TGCGCCAGCAGCCGAGGGGGTTCTGAAGCTTTCTTT. Variable domain in full (rest from reference TRBV5-1 and TRBJ1-1): KAGVTQTPRYLIKTRGQQVTLSCSPISGHRSVSWYQQTPGQGLQFLFEYFSETQRNKGNFPGRFSGRQFSNSRSEMNVSTLELGDSALYLCASSRGGSEAFFGQGTRLTVV.

The table lists this clone with a few counts. The J gene is TRBJ2-3, the V gene TRBV28, with 15 bases that match TRBD2. Germline CDR1 MDHEN, CDR2 SYDVKM. This CDR3 is 17 amino acids long. Unmatched junction bases numbered 10, after V lost 4 bases and J lost 8 bases. CDR3 coding DNA: TGTGCCAGCAGTTCCCCCGGGACTAGCGGGGGGCGGGGTACGCAGTATTTT. This gives the protein CASSSPGTSGGRGTQYF.

The table lists this clone with a few counts. The V gene is TRBV25-1, the J gene TRBJ2-1, with D perhaps TRBD2 (5 bases). Germline V gene lookup returns CDR1 MGHDK and CDR2 SYGVNS. V was cut by 4 bases and J by 8 bases, with 15 bases left in between. CDR3 size: 14 residues. The CDR3 DNA is TGTGCCAGCAGTGGCACTAGGGATCTCGATGAGCAGTTCTTC. Amino acid sequence: CASSGTRDLDEQFF.

The chain has TRBV20-1 and TRBJ1-2; D ambiguous. V was cut by 7 bases and J by 0 bases, with 6 bases left in between. Per the germline V gene, CDR1 is DFQATT and CDR2 is SNEGSKA (reference sequence). CDR3 length: 11 amino acids. The CDR3 sequence: CSGLTNYGYTF. DNA of the CDR3: TGCAGTGGATTAACTAACTATGGCTACACCTTC.

The genes are TRBV4-3 and TRBJ1-2; D possibly corresponds to TRBD1 (5 bases). The germline CDR1 and CDR2 sequences are LGHNA and YSLEER. V shed 0 bases and J shed 1 base, with 9 bases lying between them. The CDR3 contains 15 residues. CDR3 sequence (DNA): TGCGCCAGCAGCCAAGAGAATGGACATAACTATGGCTACACCTTC. Translating gives CASSQENGHNYGYTF.

This clone was observed a few times. This sample also contains other DNA sequences that code for the same CDR3. V usage is TRBV20-1 and J usage is TRBJ1-5; D is possibly TRBD1 (5 bases). CDR1 is DFQATT, CDR2 SNEGSKA, per germline (reference sequence). The CDR3 is 11 residues long. CDR3 DNA: TGCAGCGCTCAGGGAAATCAGCCCCAGCATTTT. Its protein product is CSAQGNQPQHF.

Only a few counts were recorded for this clone. The rearrangement uses TRBV2 and TRBJ2-2; D may correspond to TRBD1 or TRBD2 (5 bases each). CDR3 size: 17 residues. The V gene's germline CDR1 is SNHLY and CDR2 FYNNEI. V was trimmed by 6 bases and J by 1 base, leaving 18 bases between them. The CDR3 spells CASRGTVTVKNTGELFF. The DNA of the CDR3 is TGTGCCAGCAGGGGGACGGTGACAGTCAAGAACACCGGGGAGCTGTTTTTT.

This clone was recorded a few times. Other DNA sequences from this sample encode an identical CDR3 as well. The chain joins TRBV20-1 to TRBJ2-3; D call uncertain. The CDR3 consists of 11 residues. From germline, CDR1 is DFQATT and CDR2 SNEGSKA (reference sequence). V shed 6 bases and J shed 0 bases, with 4 bases lying between them. CDR3 nucleotide sequence: TGCAGTGCCTCTAGCACAGATACGCAGTATTTT. Its translation: CSASSTDTQYF.